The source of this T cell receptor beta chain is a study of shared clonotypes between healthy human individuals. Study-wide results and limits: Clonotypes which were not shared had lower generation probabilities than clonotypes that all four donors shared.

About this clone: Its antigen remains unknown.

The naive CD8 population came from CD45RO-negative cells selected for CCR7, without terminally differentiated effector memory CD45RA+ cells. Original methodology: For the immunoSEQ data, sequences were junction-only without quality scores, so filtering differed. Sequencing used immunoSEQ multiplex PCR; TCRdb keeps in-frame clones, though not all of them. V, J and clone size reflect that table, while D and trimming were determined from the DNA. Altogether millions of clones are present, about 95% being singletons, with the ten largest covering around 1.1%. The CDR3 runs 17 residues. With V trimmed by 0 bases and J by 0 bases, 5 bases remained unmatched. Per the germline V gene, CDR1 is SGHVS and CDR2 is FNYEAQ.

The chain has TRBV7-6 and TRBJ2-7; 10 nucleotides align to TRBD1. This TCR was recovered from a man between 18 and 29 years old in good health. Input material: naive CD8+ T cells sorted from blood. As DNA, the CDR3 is TGTGCCAGCAGCTTAGCCCCGGGACAGGGGACCTCCTACGAGCAGTACTTC. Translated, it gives CASSLAPGQGTSYEQYF.